This TCR beta chain was obtained from a study of cytomegalovirus exposure and HLA in healthy donors. The PCR ran on 60 Vbeta and 13 Jbeta primers. Only in-frame clones appear in the TCRdb table, and some are missing; sequencing was by immunoSEQ multiplex PCR. Among around 150,000 clones, roughly 80% were seen once, and the ten largest hold 2.5% to 3.5%. Study-wide points: Later analysis suggested most CMV-associated TCR beta chains were HLA-restricted. What a later analysis reportedly showed was that an Asian-associated ancestry cluster had fewer N-insertions than the approximately 700-donor mean.

Of note for this clone: The antigen remains undetermined.

The V end lost 7 bases, the J end lost 8 bases, and 16 bases lay between the germline ends. This CDR3 region has 13 residues. Germline CDR1 reads SGHNT; CDR2 reads YYREEE (reference sequence). The chain joins TRBV5-4 to TRBJ2-1, with TRBD1 as a possible D gene (7 bases). The source of this sequence is a man between 40 and 49 years old in good health and CMV-seronegative. The sequenced sample consisted of PBMCs. The CDR3: CASSRQGEDEQFF. As DNA, the CDR3 is TGTGCCAGCTCCCGGCAGGGGGAGGATGAGCAGTTCTTC. The full variable domain, rest sourced from reference TRBV5-4 and TRBJ2-1, is ETGVTQSPTHLIKTRGQQVTLRCSSQSGHNTVSWYQQALGQGPQFIFQYYREEENGRGNFPPRFSGLQFPNYSSELNVNALELDDSALYLCASSRQGEDEQFFGPGTRLTVL.